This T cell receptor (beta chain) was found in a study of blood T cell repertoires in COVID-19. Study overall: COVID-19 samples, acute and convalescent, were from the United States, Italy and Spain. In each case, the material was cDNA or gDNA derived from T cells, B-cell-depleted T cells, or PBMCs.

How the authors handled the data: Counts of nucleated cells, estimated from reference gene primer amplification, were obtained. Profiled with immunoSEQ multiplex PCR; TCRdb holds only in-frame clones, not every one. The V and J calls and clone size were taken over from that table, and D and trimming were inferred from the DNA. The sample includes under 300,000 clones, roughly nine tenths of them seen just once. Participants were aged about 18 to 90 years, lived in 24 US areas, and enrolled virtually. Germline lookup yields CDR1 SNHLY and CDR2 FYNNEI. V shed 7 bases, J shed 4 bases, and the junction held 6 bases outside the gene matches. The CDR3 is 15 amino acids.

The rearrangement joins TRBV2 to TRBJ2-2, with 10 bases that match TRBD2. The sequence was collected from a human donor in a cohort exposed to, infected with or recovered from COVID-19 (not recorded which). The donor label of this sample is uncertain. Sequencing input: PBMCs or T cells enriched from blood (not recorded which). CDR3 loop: CASISSGGFTGELFF. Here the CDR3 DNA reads TGTGCCAGCATAAGTAGCGGGGGGTTCACCGGGGAGCTGTTTTTT.